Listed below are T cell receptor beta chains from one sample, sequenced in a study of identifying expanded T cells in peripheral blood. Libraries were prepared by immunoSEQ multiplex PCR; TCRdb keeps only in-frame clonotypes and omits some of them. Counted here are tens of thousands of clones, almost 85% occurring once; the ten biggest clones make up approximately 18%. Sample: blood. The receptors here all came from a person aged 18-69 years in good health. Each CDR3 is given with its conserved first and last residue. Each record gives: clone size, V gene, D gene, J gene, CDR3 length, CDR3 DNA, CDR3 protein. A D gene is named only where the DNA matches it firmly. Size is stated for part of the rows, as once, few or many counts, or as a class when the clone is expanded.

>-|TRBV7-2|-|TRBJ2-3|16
TGTGCCAGCAGCCTGCTAACTCGTTTTTCCACAGATACGCAGTATTTT
CASSLLTRFSTDTQYF
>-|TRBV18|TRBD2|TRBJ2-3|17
TGTGCCAGCTCACTTGGGACTAGCGCCAAGGGGACAGATACGCAGTATTTT
CASSLGTSAKGTDTQYF
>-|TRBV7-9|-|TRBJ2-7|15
TGTGCCAGCAGCCCACCAACGGCGGGGTCCTACGAGCAGTACTTC
CASSPPTAGSYEQYF
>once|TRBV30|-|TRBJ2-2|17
TGTGCCTGGAGTCCGTTGGACGGACTACTGAACACCGGGGAGCTGTTTTTT
CAWSPLDGLLNTGELFF
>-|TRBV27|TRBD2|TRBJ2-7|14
TGTGCCAGCAGTTTAGCGGGAGGGCCCTACGAGCAGTACTTC
CASSLAGGPYEQYF
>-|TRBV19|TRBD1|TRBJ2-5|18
TGTGCCAGTAGTATCGGACAGGGGGACTTCGGTGGAGGAGAGACCCAGTACTTC
CASSIGQGDFGGGETQYF
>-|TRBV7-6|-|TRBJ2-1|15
TGTGCCAGCAGCTTAGGGGGCAACTCCTACAATGAGCAGTTCTTC
CASSLGGNSYNEQFF
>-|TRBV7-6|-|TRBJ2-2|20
TGTGCCAGCAGCCCCTTTATACGTAGCACAGGAATCTCGAACACCGGGGAGCTGTTTTTT
CASSPFIRSTGISNTGELFF
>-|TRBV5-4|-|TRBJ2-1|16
TGTGCCAGCAGCTCTTTTAGCGTGAGCTCCTACAATGAGCAGTTCTTC
CASSSFSVSSYNEQFF
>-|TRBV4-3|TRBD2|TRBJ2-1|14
TGCGCCAGCAGCTGGGCGGGAGTAGGAAATGAGCAGTTCTTC
CASSWAGVGNEQFF
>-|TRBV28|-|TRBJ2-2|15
TGTGCCAGCAGTTTAGGGGGTTCGGTCACCGGGGAGCTGTTTTTT
CASSLGGSVTGELFF
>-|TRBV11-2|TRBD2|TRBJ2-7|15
TGTGCCAGCAGCCCCCTGACTAGCGGGAGGTACGAGCAGTACTTC
CASSPLTSGRYEQYF
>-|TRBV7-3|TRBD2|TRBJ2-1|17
TGTGCCAGCAGCTTAGAGGCTGGGACTAGCGGGAGGGCCACCCTCTTCTTC
CASSLEAGTSGRATLFF
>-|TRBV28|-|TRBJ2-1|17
TGTGCCAGCAAAGGGGTAACGGGGGCAAAGACCTACAATGAGCAGTTCTTC
CASKGVTGAKTYNEQFF
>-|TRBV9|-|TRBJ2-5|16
TGTGCCAGCAGCGTAGGAGGGGGTAAATCCAAAGAGACCCAGTACTTC
CASSVGGGKSKETQYF
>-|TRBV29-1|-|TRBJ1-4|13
TGCAGCGTTGTCGTCGGGGGGAGAGAAAAACTGTTTTTT
CSVVVGGREKLFF
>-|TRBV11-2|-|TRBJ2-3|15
TGTGCCAGCAGCTCCCGACTCTTAAGCACAGATACGCAGTATTTT
CASSSRLLSTDTQYF
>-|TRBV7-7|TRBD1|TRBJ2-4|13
TGTGCTAGCAGCTTACAAGCCGGGACAGCCAAGTACTTC
CASSLQAGTAKYF
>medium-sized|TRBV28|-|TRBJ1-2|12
TGTGCCAGCAGTTTGGGAGTTCATGGCTACACCTTC
CASSLGVHGYTF
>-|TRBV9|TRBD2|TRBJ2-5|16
TGTGCCAGCAGCGTAGGAAGGTCGACTAGCGCAGAGACCCAGTACTTC
CASSVGRSTSAETQYF
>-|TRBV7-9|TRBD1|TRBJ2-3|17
TGTGCCAGCAGCTCGCGTGGAGGGACAGGGGCCCTTGATACGCAGTATTTT
CASSSRGGTGALDTQYF
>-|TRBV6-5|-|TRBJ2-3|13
TGTGCCAGCAGAAACCTAAGGGCAGATACGCAGTATTTT
CASRNLRADTQYF